This T cell receptor beta chain is drawn from a study of identical twins. Study-wide results and limits: In beta out-of-frame sequences, the excess sharing between twins was weaker. Fewer insertions were carried by abundant cord blood beta clonotypes, but none was seen in memory repertoires.

The authors used template switching to add a universal primer site and gave cDNA unique molecular identifiers. One entry per CDR3 protein, called by TCRdb with MiXCR from the 5' RACE reads. In the table there are about 1.7 million distinct CDR3 sequences, under 35% of which are singletons. CDR1 LGHNA and CDR2 YNFKEQ come from the germline V gene. V shed 1 base and J 11 bases; nucleotides not matched to a gene: 13. The CDR3 loop spans 16 amino acids. This clonotype was counted between two and nine times. Its cognate antigen is unknown. The chain recombines TRBV4-2 with TRBJ2-3; 9 positions agree with TRBD2. Specimen: cord blood. The sequence derives from a newborn girl in good health. This chain's CDR3 is CASSQAYGLAGRMQYF. In DNA form, the CDR3 reads TGTGCCAGCAGCCAAGCTTATGGTCTAGCGGGGCGGATGCAGTATTTT.